This is a list of T cell receptor beta chains from one sample in a study of vaccination effects on CD4 cells after COVID-19. Using immunoSEQ multiplex PCR, the repertoire was profiled, and TCRdb retains in-frame clones only, with some absent. The repertoire has more than 12,000 clones, about two thirds of them found once; the top ten carry 8% to 10%. These receptors' targets are unknown. Specimen: CD4+ T cells from PBMCs cultured with SARS-CoV-2 spike peptides, collected after COVID-19 vaccination. These receptors were collected from a human donor who received a COVID-19 vaccine. The CDR3 runs from the conserved cysteine through the conserved F or W. The D gene is left open where the match is weak. Expanded clones get a size class; other rows say once, few or many, or leave the size out.

J: TRBJ1-1; V: TRBV19; size: -; D: -; DNA: TGTGCCAGTAGTATGAGACCGAGTATGAACACTGAAGCTTTCTTT; CDR3: CASSMRPSMNTEAFF
J: TRBJ2-3; V: TRBV7-2; size: -; D: -; DNA: TGTGCCAGCAGCCCTCAAGGGGGGAGGCGCACAGATACGCAGTATTTT; CDR3: CASSPQGGRRTDTQYF
J: TRBJ2-6; V: TRBV12-5; size: -; D: TRBD2; DNA: TGTGCTAGTGGTCGGGGGGGCTCTGGGGCCAACGTCCTGACTTTC; CDR3: CASGRGGSGANVLTF
J: TRBJ2-3; V: TRBV9; size: -; D: -; DNA: TGTGCCAGCAGCGTAGGCGGCCTGAGCACAGATACGCAGTATTTT; CDR3: CASSVGGLSTDTQYF
J: TRBJ1-6; V: TRBV6-2/TRBV6-3; size: -; D: -; DNA: TGTGCCAGCAGTACAGGGTATAATTCACCCCTCCACTTT; CDR3: CASSTGYNSPLHF
J: TRBJ2-1; V: TRBV4-2; size: -; D: TRBD2; DNA: TGTGCCAGCAGCCAAGCCTTCGGGGGACGGGGGGACTATGAGCAGTTCTTC; CDR3: CASSQAFGGRGDYEQFF
J: TRBJ2-5; V: TRBV5-1; size: -; D: TRBD2; DNA: TGCGCCAGCAGCTTAGTAGCGGGAGGGCCCCAAGAGACCCAGTACTTC; CDR3: CASSLVAGGPQETQYF
J: TRBJ2-5; V: TRBV7-2; size: -; D: -; DNA: TGTGCCAGCAGCTTAAGCGGGTTAGTTCAAGAGACCCAGTACTTC; CDR3: CASSLSGLVQETQYF
J: TRBJ1-1; V: TRBV5-4; size: -; D: -; DNA: TGTGCCAGCAGCCCGAGAACCGGTACTGAAGCTTTCTTT; CDR3: CASSPRTGTEAFF
J: TRBJ2-7; V: TRBV28; size: -; D: TRBD2; DNA: TGTGCCAGCAGTCCAGTCCCATCGCTGACTAGCGGGATCTACGAGCAGTACTTC; CDR3: CASSPVPSLTSGIYEQYF
J: TRBJ2-1; V: TRBV9; size: -; D: TRBD2; DNA: TGTGCCAGCAGCGGGGCTAGCGGGGGCTCGGGTGAGCAGTTCTTC; CDR3: CASSGASGGSGEQFF
J: TRBJ2-1; V: TRBV11-2; size: -; D: TRBD2; DNA: TGTGCCAGCAGCGCACGTTCGGGGACTAGCGGGGTACATGAGCAGTTCTTC; CDR3: CASSARSGTSGVHEQFF
J: TRBJ2-7; V: TRBV4-1; size: -; D: -; DNA: TGCGCCAGCAGCCAAGTCTGGACGGGCGAGCAGTACTTC; CDR3: CASSQVWTGEQYF
J: TRBJ1-3; V: TRBV7-2; size: -; D: -; DNA: TGTGCCAGCAGCTTAGTCGCGGGGGAGACGAACACCATATATTTT; CDR3: CASSLVAGETNTIYF
J: TRBJ2-7; V: TRBV19; size: -; D: -; DNA: TGTGCCAGTAGTAACCAGGGGGGGCCCTTCTACGAGCAGTACTTC; CDR3: CASSNQGGPFYEQYF
J: TRBJ2-3; V: TRBV9; size: -; D: TRBD2; DNA: TGTGCCAGCAGCGTAGTTCCTAGCGGGAGGGGTGCAGATACGCAGTATTTT; CDR3: CASSVVPSGRGADTQYF
J: TRBJ1-2; V: TRBV5-4; size: few; D: -; DNA: TGTGCCAGCAGCTTGGGAGGGGCAATTTCCATTAACTATGGCTACACCTTC; CDR3: CASSLGGAISINYGYTF
J: TRBJ2-1; V: TRBV27; size: few; D: -; DNA: TGTGCCAGCAGTCCCGACCAGGGCCTATACAATGAGCAGTTCTTC; CDR3: CASSPDQGLYNEQFF
J: TRBJ2-2; V: TRBV21-1; size: -; D: -; DNA: TGTGCCAGCAGCAAAAGTTGTAGGAGGGGACACGCTTGTCTGTTTTTT; CDR3: CASSKSCRRGHACLFF
J: TRBJ1-5; V: TRBV28; size: -; D: -; DNA: TGTGCCAGCAGGGGCTCCGGGGGCAATCAGCCCCAGCATTTT; CDR3: CASRGSGGNQPQHF
J: TRBJ1-5; V: TRBV6-6; size: -; D: TRBD1; DNA: TGTGCCAGCAGTGGCGGGACAGGGGAGGCGCCCCAGCATTTT; CDR3: CASSGGTGEAPQHF
J: TRBJ1-4; V: TRBV7-2; size: -; D: -; DNA: TGTGCCAGCAGCTTAGATGCAACTAATGAAAAACTGTTTTTT; CDR3: CASSLDATNEKLFF
J: TRBJ1-1; V: TRBV19; size: -; D: -; DNA: TGTGCCAGTAGTATAGTAGGACAGCTGACTGAAGCTTTCTTT; CDR3: CASSIVGQLTEAFF
J: TRBJ1-1; V: TRBV20-1; size: -; D: TRBD1; DNA: TGCAGTGCTATCGGGACAGCTGAAGCTTTCTTT; CDR3: CSAIGTAEAFF
J: TRBJ2-3; V: TRBV18; size: -; D: -; DNA: TGTGCCAGCTCACCTAGAAGCGGTACATCAGATACGCAGTATTTT; CDR3: CASSPRSGTSDTQYF
J: TRBJ1-1; V: TRBV7-9; size: -; D: TRBD1; DNA: TGTGCCAGCAGCTATGGAGGGTTGGGACAGGGCGGCACTGAAGCTTTCTTT; CDR3: CASSYGGLGQGGTEAFF
J: TRBJ2-6; V: TRBV2; size: -; D: -; DNA: TGTGCCAGCAGTGAAACCCGGACAGCAAGCTCTGGGGCCAACGTCCTGACTTTC; CDR3: CASSETRTASSGANVLTF
J: TRBJ1-4; V: TRBV19; size: -; D: -; DNA: TGTGCCAGTAGAAACGTACTAGGGGGGGAAAAACTGTTTTTT; CDR3: CASRNVLGGEKLFF
J: TRBJ1-5; V: TRBV3-1/TRBV3-2; size: few; D: -; DNA: TGTGCCAGCAGCCAATATTCCGCCGGTCAGCCCCAGCATTTT; CDR3: CASSQYSAGQPQHF
J: TRBJ2-1; V: TRBV19; size: once; D: TRBD2; DNA: TGTGCCACCCGGACCCTTAGCGGGAGTCCCTACAATGAGCAGTTCTTC; CDR3: CATRTLSGSPYNEQFF
J: TRBJ2-4; V: TRBV12-3/TRBV12-4; size: -; D: -; DNA: TGTGCCAGCAGTTTAATTGACAAAAACATTCAGTACTTC; CDR3: CASSLIDKNIQYF
J: TRBJ2-7; V: TRBV7-8; size: once; D: TRBD2; DNA: TGTGCCAGCAGTCTCAGCGGGAGAGGAGAGCAGTACTTC; CDR3: CASSLSGRGEQYF
J: TRBJ1-2; V: TRBV6-5; size: few; D: -; DNA: TGTGCCAGCAGTTTTGCGATTTCCTATGGCTACACCTTC; CDR3: CASSFAISYGYTF
J: TRBJ2-3; V: TRBV5-1; size: -; D: TRBD2; DNA: TGCGCCAGCCGCCGGGGGGGGAAGGGCTGGACAGATACGCAGTATTTT; CDR3: CASRRGGKGWTDTQYF
J: TRBJ2-1; V: TRBV7-9; size: -; D: -; DNA: TGTGCCAGCAGCTTCTGGAGGGCGGGAAACAATGAGCAGTTCTTC; CDR3: CASSFWRAGNNEQFF
J: TRBJ1-3; V: TRBV18; size: -; D: -; DNA: TGTGCCAGCTCACCAACCGTGGGGCCTACGTCTGGAAACACCATATATTTT; CDR3: CASSPTVGPTSGNTIYF
J: TRBJ2-7; V: TRBV2; size: -; D: -; DNA: TGTGCCAGCAAAACCGAGGGGGTCGGCGAGCAGTACTTC; CDR3: CASKTEGVGEQYF
J: TRBJ1-3; V: TRBV7-2; size: -; D: TRBD1; DNA: TGTGCCAGCAGCTTACACGGCATCCAGGGGGTGTTCGGTGGAAACACCATATATTTT; CDR3: CASSLHGIQGVFGGNTIYF
J: TRBJ2-7; V: TRBV30; size: -; D: -; DNA: TGTGCCTGGAGTCGAACCTACGAGCAGTACTTC; CDR3: CAWSRTYEQYF
J: TRBJ2-2; V: TRBV19; size: -; D: -; DNA: TGTGCCAGTAGTATAGATAGTACCACCTCGGCGAACACCGGGGAGCTGTTTTTT; CDR3: CASSIDSTTSANTGELFF
J: TRBJ1-1; V: TRBV29-1; size: -; D: -; DNA: TGCAGCGCTGGGGTGGCTGAAGCTTTCTTT; CDR3: CSAGVAEAFF
J: TRBJ2-1; V: TRBV27; size: -; D: TRBD2; DNA: TGTGCCAGCAGTTTAGGAACCGGGGGGGGGAAGAGGGAGCAGTTCTTC; CDR3: CASSLGTGGGKREQFF
J: TRBJ2-2; V: TRBV9; size: -; D: TRBD2; DNA: TGTGCCAGCAGCGCCGGGACTAGCGTAAGAACCGGGGAGCTGTTTTTT; CDR3: CASSAGTSVRTGELFF
J: TRBJ1-1; V: TRBV18; size: -; D: -; DNA: TGTGCCAGCTCACCAAAGACAGTTCCCTGGGAGGAAGCTTTCTTT; CDR3: CASSPKTVPWEEAFF
J: TRBJ2-5; V: TRBV6-2/TRBV6-3; size: -; D: -; DNA: TGTGCCAGCAGTTACATCCCGACCGACCACTGGGAGACCCAGTACTTC; CDR3: CASSYIPTDHWETQYF
J: TRBJ2-2; V: TRBV9; size: few; D: TRBD2; DNA: TGTGCCAGCAGCGGCGGGGGGGGCACCGGGGAGCTGTTTTTT; CDR3: CASSGGGGTGELFF
J: TRBJ1-1; V: TRBV29-1; size: -; D: -; DNA: TGCAGCGTGTCAGGCCAGGGGAACACTGAAGCTTTCTTT; CDR3: CSVSGQGNTEAFF
J: TRBJ2-5; V: TRBV15; size: -; D: -; DNA: TGTGCCACCAGCAGAGACCAAAAACTAGGGGGTTATCGGGAGACCCAGTACTTC; CDR3: CATSRDQKLGGYRETQYF
J: TRBJ2-1; V: TRBV12-3/TRBV12-4; size: once; D: -; DNA: TGTGCCAGCGGCCCGCGGGCCGACAATGAGCAGTTCTTC; CDR3: CASGPRADNEQFF
J: TRBJ2-3; V: TRBV9; size: -; D: -; DNA: TGTGCCAGCAGCGTGGGTCCTAGCAGAGATACGCAGTATTTT; CDR3: CASSVGPSRDTQYF
J: TRBJ1-5; V: TRBV3-1/TRBV3-2; size: -; D: -; DNA: TGTGCCAGCAGCCAAGACCGTACAGGGTACGGCAATCAGCCCCAGCATTTT; CDR3: CASSQDRTGYGNQPQHF
J: TRBJ2-2; V: TRBV24-1; size: -; D: -; DNA: TGTGCCACCAGTGACCCTGTGGGGGACCCCACCGGGGAGCTGTTTTTT; CDR3: CATSDPVGDPTGELFF
J: TRBJ2-7; V: TRBV3-1/TRBV3-2; size: once; D: TRBD2; DNA: TGTGCCAGCAGCCAAGGTCGCGGGGGGCGCGAGCAGTACTTC; CDR3: CASSQGRGGREQYF
J: TRBJ2-1; V: TRBV12-3/TRBV12-4; size: -; D: -; DNA: TGTGCCAGCAGTCAATCCGAGTACAATGAGCAGTTCTTC; CDR3: CASSQSEYNEQFF
J: TRBJ2-1; V: TRBV7-7; size: few; D: -; DNA: TGTGCTAGCAGCCCGGGGCAGGGGCAATACAATGAGCAGTTCTTC; CDR3: CASSPGQGQYNEQFF